The rows below give T cell receptor beta chains drawn from one sample of a study of response to subunit inactivated influenza vaccine. TCRdb redid the calling of the RT-PCR reads with MiXCR, one entry per CDR3 protein. The table records about 520,000 distinct CDR3 sequences, roughly 11% of them present only once. Sequencing was performed on PBMCs from blood, taken 40 to 50 days after vaccination. The source of these receptors is a man over 45 who received an inactivated influenza vaccine. Both conserved end residues are part of each CDR3. D genes are given only for firm matches. Clone size is given for some rows only: seen once, a few or many times, or a class if the clone is expanded.

D	length	V	size	J	DNA	CDR3
TRBD2	15	TRBV5-1	few	TRBJ2-5	TGCGCCAGCAGCTTGACAGCGGGGGGCCAAGAGACCCAGTACTTC	CASSLTAGGQETQYF
NA	16	TRBV6-5	NA	TRBJ2-1	TGTGCCAGCAGTTACTCGATCAGACACCAATACAATGAGCAGTTCTTC	CASSYSIRHQYNEQFF
NA	15	TRBV7-2	few	TRBJ2-1	TGTGCCAGCAGCTTACTAAGTGGCAATGTTAATGAGCAGTTCTTC	CASSLLSGNVNEQFF
NA	13	TRBV20-1	NA	TRBJ2-1	TGCAGTGCTACCCGTACCGGAGTAGGCCAACAGTTCTTC	CSATRTGVGQQFF
NA	15	TRBV3-1	once	TRBJ2-7	TGTGCCAGCAGCCAAGGTGTAGTCAGACACTACGAGCAGTACTTC	CASSQGVVRHYEQYF
TRBD2	15	TRBV6-2/TRBV6-3	NA	TRBJ2-7	TGTGCCAGCAGCAAATATAGCGGGGAGTACTACGAGCAGTACTTC	CASSKYSGEYYEQYF
NA	12	TRBV29-1	many	TRBJ2-5	TGCAGCGTTGTTCGCCTTGAAGAGACCCAGTACTTC	CSVVRLEETQYF
NA	16	TRBV24-1	few	TRBJ2-1	TGTGCCACCAGTGATTTTGCGCAGGGTCCCCCCAATGAGCAGTTCTTC	CATSDFAQGPPNEQFF
NA	14	TRBV7-9	NA	TRBJ1-6	TGTGCCAGCAGCTTAGCTGCCGGGAATTCACCCCTCCACTTT	CASSLAAGNSPLHF
TRBD1	13	TRBV6-6	few	TRBJ1-4	TGTGCCAGCAGTTACGCGGACAGGGAAAAACTGTTTTTT	CASSYADREKLFF
NA	12	TRBV12-3/TRBV12-4	many	TRBJ2-3	TGTGCCAGCAGTTCCCCTAAGGGTACGCAGTATTTT	CASSSPKGTQYF